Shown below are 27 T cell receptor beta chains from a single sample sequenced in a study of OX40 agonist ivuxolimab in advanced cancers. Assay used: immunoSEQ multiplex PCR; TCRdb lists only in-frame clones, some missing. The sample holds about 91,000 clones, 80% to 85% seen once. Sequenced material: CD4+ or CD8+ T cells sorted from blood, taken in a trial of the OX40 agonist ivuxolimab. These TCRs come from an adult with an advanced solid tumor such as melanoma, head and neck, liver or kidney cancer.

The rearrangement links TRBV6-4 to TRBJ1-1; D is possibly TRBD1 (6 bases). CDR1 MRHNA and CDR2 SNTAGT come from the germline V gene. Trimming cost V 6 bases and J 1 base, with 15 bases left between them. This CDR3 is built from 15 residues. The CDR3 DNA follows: TGTGCCAGCAGGCCCCAGGGGACTGCGAACACTGAAGCTTTCTTT. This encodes CASRPQGTANTEAFF.

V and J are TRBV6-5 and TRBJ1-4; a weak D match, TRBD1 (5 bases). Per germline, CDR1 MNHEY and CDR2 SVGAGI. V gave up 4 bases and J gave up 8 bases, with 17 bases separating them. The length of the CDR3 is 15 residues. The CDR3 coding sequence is TGTGCCAGCAGTTCCGCGACAGACTTCGGCGAAAAACTGTTTTTT. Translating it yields CASSSATDFGEKLFF.

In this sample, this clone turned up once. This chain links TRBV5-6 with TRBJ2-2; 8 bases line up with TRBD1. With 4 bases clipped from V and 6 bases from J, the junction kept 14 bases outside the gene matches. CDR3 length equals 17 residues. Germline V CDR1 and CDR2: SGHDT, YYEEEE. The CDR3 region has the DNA TGTGCCAGCAGCCCGAAACAGGGGGGTGCAAGGTCCGGGGAGCTGTTTTTT. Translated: CASSPKQGGARSGELFF.

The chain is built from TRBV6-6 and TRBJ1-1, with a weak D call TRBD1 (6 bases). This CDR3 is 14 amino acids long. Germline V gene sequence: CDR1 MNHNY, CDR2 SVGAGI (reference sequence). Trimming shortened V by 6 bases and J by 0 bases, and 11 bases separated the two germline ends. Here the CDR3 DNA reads TGTGCCAGCAGGGCAGGGGACCTGAACACTGAAGCTTTCTTT. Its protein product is CASRAGDLNTEAFF.

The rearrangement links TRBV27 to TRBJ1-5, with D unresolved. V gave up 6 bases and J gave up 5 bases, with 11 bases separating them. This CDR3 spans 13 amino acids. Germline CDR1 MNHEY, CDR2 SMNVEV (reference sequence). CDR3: CASRDGIYQPQHF. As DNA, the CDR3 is TGTGCCAGCAGAGACGGAATCTATCAGCCCCAGCATTTT.

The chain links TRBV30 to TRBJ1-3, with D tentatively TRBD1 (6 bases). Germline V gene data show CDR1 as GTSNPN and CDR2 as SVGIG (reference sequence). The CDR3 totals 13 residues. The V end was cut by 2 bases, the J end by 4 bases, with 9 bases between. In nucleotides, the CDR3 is TGTGCCTGGAGTCAGGGGCACGGAAACACCATATATTTT. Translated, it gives CAWSQGHGNTIYF. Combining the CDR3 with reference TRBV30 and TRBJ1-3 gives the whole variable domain SQTIHQWPATLVQPVGSPLSLECTVEGTSNPNLYWYRQAAGRGLQLLFYSVGIGQISSEVPQNLSASRPQDRQFILSSKKLLLSDSGFYLCAWSQGHGNTIYFGEGSWLTVV.

The CDR3 region is CASGFSIGVLGEQYF. Written as DNA, the CDR3 is TGTGCTAGTGGTTTCTCGATAGGGGTTTTGGGAGAGCAGTACTTC. The J gene is TRBJ2-7, the V gene TRBV12-5; D is perhaps TRBD1 (5 bases). The CDR3 totals 15 residues. CDR1 LGHNT and CDR2 FRNRAP come from the germline V gene. Trimming removed 3 bases from V and 7 bases from J, with 19 bases in between.

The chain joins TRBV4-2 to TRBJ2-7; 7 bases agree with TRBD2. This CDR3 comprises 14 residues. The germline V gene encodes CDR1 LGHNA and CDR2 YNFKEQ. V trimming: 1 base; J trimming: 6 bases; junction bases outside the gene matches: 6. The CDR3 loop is CASSQGERGSEQYF. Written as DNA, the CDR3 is TGTGCCAGCAGCCAAGGAGAGCGGGGTAGCGAGCAGTACTTC.

The CDR3, as DNA: TGTGCCAGCAGTACGGGACAGACGAATTCACCCCTCCACTTT. Its translation is CASSTGQTNSPLHF. The V and J genes are TRBV6-1 and TRBJ1-6; 7 nucleotides align to TRBD1. Germline V gene sequence: CDR1 MNHNS, CDR2 SASEGT. The junction had 5 bases not matched to a gene; V was cut back by 5 bases and J by 7 bases. This CDR3 contains 14 residues.

For the CDR3, the DNA is TGTGCCAGTAGCCAACTAGTCCTGGAGACCCAGTACTTC. Amino acids: CASSQLVLETQYF. The gene calls are TRBV19 and TRBJ2-5; possible D gene TRBD2, 5 bases. Trimming cost V 6 bases and J 5 bases, with 13 bases left between them. The CDR3 runs 13 residues. CDR1 and CDR2 (germline): LNHDA, SQIVND (reference sequence). Together with reference TRBV19 and TRBJ2-5, the CDR3 gives the full variable domain: DGGITQSPKYLFRKEGQNVTLSCEQNLNHDAMYWYRQDPGQGLRLIYYSQIVNDFQKGDIAEGYSVSREKKESFPLTVTSAQKNPTAFYLCASSQLVLETQYFGPGTRLLVL.

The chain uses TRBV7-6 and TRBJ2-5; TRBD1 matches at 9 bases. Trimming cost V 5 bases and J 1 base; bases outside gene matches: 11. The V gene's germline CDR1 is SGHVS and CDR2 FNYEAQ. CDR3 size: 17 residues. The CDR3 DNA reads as TGTGCCAGCAGCCCCGGACTCAAACAGGGGGCCCAAGAGACCCAGTACTTC. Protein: CASSPGLKQGAQETQYF.

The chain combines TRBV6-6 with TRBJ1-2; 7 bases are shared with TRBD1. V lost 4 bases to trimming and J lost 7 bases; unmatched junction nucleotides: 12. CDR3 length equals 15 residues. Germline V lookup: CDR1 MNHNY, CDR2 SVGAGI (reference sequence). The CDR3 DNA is TGTGCCAGCAGTTCCCGCGACAGGGCCTATGGTGGCTACACCTTC. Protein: CASSSRDRAYGGYTF.

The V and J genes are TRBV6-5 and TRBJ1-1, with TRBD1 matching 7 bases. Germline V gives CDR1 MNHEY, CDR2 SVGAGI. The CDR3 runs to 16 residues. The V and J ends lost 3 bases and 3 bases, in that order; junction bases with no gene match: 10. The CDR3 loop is CASSYETGRDYTEAFF. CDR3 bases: TGTGCCAGCAGTTATGAGACAGGGCGGGACTACACTGAAGCTTTCTTT.

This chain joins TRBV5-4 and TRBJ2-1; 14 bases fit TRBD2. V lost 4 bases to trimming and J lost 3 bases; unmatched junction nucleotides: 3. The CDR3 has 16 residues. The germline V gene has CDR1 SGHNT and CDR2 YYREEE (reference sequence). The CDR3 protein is CASSVGTSGGYNEQFF. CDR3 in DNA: TGTGCCAGCAGCGTAGGGACTAGCGGGGGCTACAATGAGCAGTTCTTC.

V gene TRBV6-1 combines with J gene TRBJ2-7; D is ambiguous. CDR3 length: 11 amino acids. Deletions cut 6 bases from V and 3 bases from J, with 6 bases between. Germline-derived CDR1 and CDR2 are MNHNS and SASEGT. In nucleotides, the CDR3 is TGTGCCAGCAGGGATTACTACGAGCAGTACTTC. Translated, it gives CASRDYYEQYF.

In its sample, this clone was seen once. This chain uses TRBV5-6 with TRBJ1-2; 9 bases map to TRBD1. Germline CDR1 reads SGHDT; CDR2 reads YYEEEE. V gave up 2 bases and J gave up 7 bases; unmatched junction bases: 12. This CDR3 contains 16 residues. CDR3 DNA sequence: TGTGCCAGCAGCTTAATTACAGGGGGCCTGAACGGTGGCTACACCTTC. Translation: CASSLITGGLNGGYTF.

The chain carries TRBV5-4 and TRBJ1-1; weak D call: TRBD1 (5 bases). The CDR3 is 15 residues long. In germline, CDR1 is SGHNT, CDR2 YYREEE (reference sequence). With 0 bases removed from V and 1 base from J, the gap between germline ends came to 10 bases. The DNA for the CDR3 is TGTGCCAGCAGCTTGGATCCAACAGGGAACACTGAAGCTTTCTTT. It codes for CASSLDPTGNTEAFF.

The CDR3 loop is CASSASGTGGFEQFF. The CDR3 nucleotides are TGTGCCAGTAGTGCCTCCGGGACAGGGGGCTTTGAGCAGTTCTTC. This sequence joins TRBV19 and TRBJ2-1; 12 nucleotides match TRBD1. J lost 9 bases, V lost 5 bases, and 8 bases had no gene match. CDR1 LNHDA and CDR2 SQIVND come from the germline V gene (reference sequence). This CDR3 is built from 15 residues. Full variable domain (remainder filled in from reference TRBV19 and TRBJ2-1): DGGITQSPKYLFRKEGQNVTLSCEQNLNHDAMYWYRQDPGQGLRLIYYSQIVNDFQKGDIAEGYSVSREKKESFPLTVTSAQKNPTAFYLCASSASGTGGFEQFFGPGTRLTVL.

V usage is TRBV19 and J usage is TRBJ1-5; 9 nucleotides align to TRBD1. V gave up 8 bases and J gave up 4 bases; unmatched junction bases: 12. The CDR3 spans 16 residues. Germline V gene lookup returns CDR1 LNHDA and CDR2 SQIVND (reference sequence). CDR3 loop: CASSFPGTGRNQPQHF. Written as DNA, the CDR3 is TGTGCCAGTTCCTTTCCCGGGACAGGGAGGAATCAGCCCCAGCATTTT.

CDR3 residues: CASSQEIAGGHQYF. The CDR3 bases are TGTGCCAGCAGCCAAGAAATAGCGGGGGGGCATCAGTACTTC. This chain links TRBV4-2 with TRBJ2-5; TRBD2 matches at 11 bases. V trimming: 0 bases; J trimming: 11 bases; junction bases outside the gene matches: 5. This CDR3 is built from 14 residues. Germline-derived CDR1 and CDR2 are LGHNA and YNFKEQ.

CDR3 DNA sequence: TGCGCCAGCAAGGGGGGTTCTCGGACAGATACGCAGTATTTT. Encoded protein: CASKGGSRTDTQYF. V usage is TRBV10-2 and J usage is TRBJ2-3; the D gene could be TRBD1 or TRBD2 (6 bases each). This CDR3 is built from 14 residues. V shed 7 bases and J shed 3 bases, with 14 bases lying between them. Looked up from germline, CDR1 is WSHSY and CDR2 is SAAADI.

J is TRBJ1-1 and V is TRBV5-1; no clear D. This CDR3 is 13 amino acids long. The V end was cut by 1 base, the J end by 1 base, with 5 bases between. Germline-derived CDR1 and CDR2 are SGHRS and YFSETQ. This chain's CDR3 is CASSLKANTEAFF. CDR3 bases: TGCGCCAGCAGCTTGAAGGCGAACACTGAAGCTTTCTTT.

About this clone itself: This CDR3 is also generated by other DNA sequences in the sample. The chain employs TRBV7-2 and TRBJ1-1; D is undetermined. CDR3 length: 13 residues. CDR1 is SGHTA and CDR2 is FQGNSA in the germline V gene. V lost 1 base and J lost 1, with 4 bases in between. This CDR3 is CASSLGQNTEAFF. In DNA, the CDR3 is TGTGCCAGCAGCTTAGGGCAGAACACTGAAGCTTTCTTT.

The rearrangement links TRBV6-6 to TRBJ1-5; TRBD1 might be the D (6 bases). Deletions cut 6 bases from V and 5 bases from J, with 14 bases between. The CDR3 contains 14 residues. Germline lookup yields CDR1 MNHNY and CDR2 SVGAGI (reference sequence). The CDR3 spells CASSLWGADQPQHF. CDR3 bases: TGTGCCAGCAGCCTCTGGGGGGCCGATCAGCCCCAGCATTTT.

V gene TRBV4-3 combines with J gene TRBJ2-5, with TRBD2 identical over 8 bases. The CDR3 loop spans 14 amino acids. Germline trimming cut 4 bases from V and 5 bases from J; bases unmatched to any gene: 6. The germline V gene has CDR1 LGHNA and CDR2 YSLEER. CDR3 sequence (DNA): TGCGCCAGCAGCCCCGGGCGGGGGGCTGAGACCCAGTACTTC. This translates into CASSPGRGAETQYF.

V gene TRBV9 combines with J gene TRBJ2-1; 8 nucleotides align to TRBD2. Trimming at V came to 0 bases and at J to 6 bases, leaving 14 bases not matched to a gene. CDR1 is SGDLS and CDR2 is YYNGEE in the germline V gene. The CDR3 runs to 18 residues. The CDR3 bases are TGTGCCAGCAGCGTAGAGATTCCGGGACTAGGGGTCCGCAATGAGCAGTTCTTC. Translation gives CASSVEIPGLGVRNEQFF.

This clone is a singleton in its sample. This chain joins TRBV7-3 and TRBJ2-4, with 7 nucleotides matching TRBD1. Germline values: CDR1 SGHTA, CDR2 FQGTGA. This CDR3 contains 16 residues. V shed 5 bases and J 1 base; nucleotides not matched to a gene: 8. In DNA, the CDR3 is TGTGCCAGCAGCGAGACAGGGATTGGGGCCAAAAACATTCAGTACTTC. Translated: CASSETGIGAKNIQYF.